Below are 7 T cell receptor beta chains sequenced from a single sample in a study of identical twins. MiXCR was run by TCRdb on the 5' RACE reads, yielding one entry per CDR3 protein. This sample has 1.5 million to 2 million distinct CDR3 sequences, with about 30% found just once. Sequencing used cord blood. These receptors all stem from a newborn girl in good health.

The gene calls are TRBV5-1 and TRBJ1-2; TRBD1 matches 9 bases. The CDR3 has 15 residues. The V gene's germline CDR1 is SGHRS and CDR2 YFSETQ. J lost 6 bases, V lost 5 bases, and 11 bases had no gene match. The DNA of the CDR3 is TGCGCCAGCAGTTGGGGACAGGGACTTGGAGATGGCTACACCTTC. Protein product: CASSWGQGLGDGYTF.

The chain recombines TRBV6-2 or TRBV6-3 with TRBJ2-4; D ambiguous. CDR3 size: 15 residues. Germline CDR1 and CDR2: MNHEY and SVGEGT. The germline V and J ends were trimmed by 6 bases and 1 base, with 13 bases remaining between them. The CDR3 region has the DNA TGTGCCAGCAGGACCTACTTAAGCGCCAAAAACATTCAGTACTTC. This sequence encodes CASRTYLSAKNIQYF.

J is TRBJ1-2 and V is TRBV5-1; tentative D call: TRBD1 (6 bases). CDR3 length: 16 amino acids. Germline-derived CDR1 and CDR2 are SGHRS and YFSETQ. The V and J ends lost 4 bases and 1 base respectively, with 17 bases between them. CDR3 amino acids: CASSPTTGSLNYGYTF. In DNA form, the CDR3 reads TGCGCCAGCAGCCCAACTACAGGGTCCCTTAACTATGGCTACACCTTC.

DNA for the CDR3: TGTGCCAGCAGTTTAAGGTTGACTCGCGGCTCCTACGAGCAGTACTTC. Amino acids: CASSLRLTRGSYEQYF. V gene TRBV28 combines with J gene TRBJ2-7; no firm D call. Germline loops: CDR1 MDHEN, CDR2 SYDVKM. V was trimmed by 2 bases and J by 0 bases, leaving 14 bases between them. CDR3 length: 16 amino acids.

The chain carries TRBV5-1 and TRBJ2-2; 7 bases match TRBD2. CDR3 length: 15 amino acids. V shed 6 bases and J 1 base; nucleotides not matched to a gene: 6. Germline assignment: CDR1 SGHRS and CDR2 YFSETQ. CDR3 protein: CASKRSSGNTGELFF. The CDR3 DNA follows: TGCGCCAGCAAACGGTCTAGCGGGAACACCGGGGAGCTGTTTTTT.

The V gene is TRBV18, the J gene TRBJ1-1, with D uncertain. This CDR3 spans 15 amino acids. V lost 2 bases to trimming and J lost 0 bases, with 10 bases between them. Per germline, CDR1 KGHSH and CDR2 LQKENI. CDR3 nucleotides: TGTGCCAGCTCACCAGGGTTGCACATGAACACTGAAGCTTTCTTT. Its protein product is CASSPGLHMNTEAFF.

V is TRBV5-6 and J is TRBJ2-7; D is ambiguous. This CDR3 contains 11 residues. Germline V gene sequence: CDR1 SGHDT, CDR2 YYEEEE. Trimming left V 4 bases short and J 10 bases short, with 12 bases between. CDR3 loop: CASSLKEAQYF. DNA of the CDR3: TGTGCCAGCAGCCTTAAAGAGGCCCAGTACTTC.